Below, 7 T cell receptor beta chains from the same sample are listed, as sequenced in a study of shared clonotypes between healthy human individuals. Method: immunoSEQ multiplex PCR; TCRdb's copy keeps in-frame clones and lacks some. Here the sample spans around 690,000 clones, about 90% being singletons. Sequenced material: memory CD8+ T cells from PBMCs. Subset defined: CD45RO+ cells pooled with CCR7-negative TemRA cells. These TCRs come from a man between 18 and 35 years old in good health. Some clones in this sample may be carry-over from other donors' samples.

The chain joins TRBV9 to TRBJ2-7; TRBD2 matches 7 bases. The V segment lost 4 bases and the J segment 2 bases; nucleotides outside the gene matches: 15. Germline CDR1 and CDR2: SGDLS and YYNGEE. CDR3 length equals 17 residues. The CDR3 sequence is CASSHAKDSGTTYEQYF. For the CDR3, the DNA is TGTGCCAGCAGCCACGCTAAAGACAGCGGGACTACCTACGAGCAGTACTTC.

The V gene is TRBV6-5, the J gene TRBJ1-4; D is possibly TRBD1 (5 bases). The CDR3 length is 14 residues. The V and J ends lost 7 bases and 8 bases respectively, with 17 bases between them. Germline V CDR1 and CDR2: MNHEY, SVGAGI. The CDR3 is CASIRDLRAEKLFF. Written as DNA, the CDR3 is TGTGCCAGCATTCGGGACCTCCGAGCGGAAAAACTGTTTTTT.

This chain links TRBV9 with TRBJ2-1; D might be TRBD1 or TRBD2, each matching 7 bases. This CDR3 region has 18 residues. Germline V CDR1 and CDR2: SGDLS, YYNGEE. Trimming shortened V by 0 bases and J by 4 bases, and 20 bases separated the two germline ends. CDR3 protein: CASSVDHGRTGDYNEQFF. CDR3 DNA sequence: TGTGCCAGCAGCGTAGATCACGGGAGGACAGGAGATTACAATGAGCAGTTCTTC. The variable domain in full, completed from reference TRBV9 and TRBJ2-1, reads DSGVTQTPKHLITATGQRVTLRCSPRSGDLSVYWYQQSLDQGLQFLIQYYNGEERAKGNILERFSAQQFPDLHSELNLSSLELGDSALYFCASSVDHGRTGDYNEQFFGPGTRLTVL.

This chain uses TRBV7-9 with TRBJ2-3; no definite D call. The CDR3 spans 17 residues. Looked up from germline, CDR1 is SEHNR and CDR2 is FQNEAQ (reference sequence). V was pared by 0 bases and J by 0 bases, with 13 bases between. The CDR3 loop is CASSLAAGLLSTDTQYF. CDR3 coding DNA: TGTGCCAGCAGCTTAGCGGCAGGTCTTTTGAGCACAGATACGCAGTATTTT.

This clone showed up just once. The junction departs from germline at one end; a sequencing error may be responsible. V usage is TRBV19 and J usage is TRBJ1-1; 7 bases fit TRBD1. The CDR3 sequence is 13 residues long. Germline V gene sequence: CDR1 LNHDA, CDR2 SQIVND (reference sequence). CDR3 amino acids: CASGDSLKTEAFF. In DNA form, the CDR3 reads TGTGCCAGTGGGGACAGCCTGAAGACTGAAGCTTTCTTT.

The table lists this clone with a few counts. This chain uses TRBV19 with TRBJ2-7, with D hard to call. Germline V gene lookup returns CDR1 LNHDA and CDR2 SQIVND (reference sequence). Trimming took 3 bases from V and 9 from J, leaving 15 bases between them. This CDR3 region has 13 residues. The CDR3 loop reads CASSMVGFSGQYF. Here the CDR3 DNA reads TGTGCCAGTAGTATGGTGGGCTTTTCTGGGCAGTACTTC.

This chain joins TRBV7-3 and TRBJ2-2; perhaps TRBD1 as D (5 bases). V lost 5 bases to trimming and J lost 4 bases, with 11 bases between them. The CDR3 runs 14 residues. CDR1 and CDR2 from the germline V gene are SGHTA and FQGTGA. DNA for the CDR3: TGTGCCAGCAGCACCCAGGGTACCACCGGGGAGCTGTTTTTT. Protein product: CASSTQGTTGELFF.